The 22 T cell receptor beta chains in this list originate from one sample, sequenced in a study of glioma-infiltrating T cells. The iRepertoire nested amplicon-rescue multiplex PCR amplified TCR alpha and beta CDR3s from RNA. TCRdb redid the calling of the multiplex PCR reads with MiXCR, one entry per CDR3 protein. The sample has some 190,000 distinct CDR3 sequences, about 32% seen once. Sequenced input: glioma tissue, nonneoplastic brain tissue, or PBMCs (not recorded which). These receptors were collected from a human donor with low-grade glioma or glioblastoma, undergoing nonglioma brain surgery, or in good health (not recorded which).

This clonotype was found once. The chain joins TRBV4-1 to TRBJ2-7; D perhaps matches TRBD2 (6 bases). Germline CDR1 reads MGHRA; CDR2 reads YSYEKL. The CDR3 contains 14 residues. V gave up 4 bases and J gave up 9 bases, with 19 bases separating them. The CDR3 sequence is CASSPLSGVRAQYF. The CDR3 DNA is TGCGCCAGCAGCCCGCTTTCGGGGGTCCGGGCGCAGTACTTC.

This clonotype appeared many times. This chain links TRBV15 with TRBJ2-1; no definite D call. V lost 5 bases and J 7 bases, leaving 12 bases between the germline ends. The CDR3 spans 13 residues. The germline gives CDR1 LNHNV, CDR2 YYDKDF (reference sequence). CDR3 bases: TGTGCCACCAGCCCCGGAATGGGTAATGAGCAGTTCTTC. It encodes CATSPGMGNEQFF. The variable domain in full, completed from reference TRBV15 and TRBJ2-1, reads DAMVIQNPRYQVTQFGKPVTLSCSQTLNHNVMYWYQQKSSQAPKLLFHYYDKDFNNEADTPDNFQSRRPNTSFCFLDIRSPGLGDTAMYLCATSPGMGNEQFFGPGTRLTVL.

In its sample, this clonotype was seen many times. The chain joins TRBV20-1 to TRBJ2-3; D assignment may be TRBD1 or TRBD2 (6 bases each). Germline V lookup: CDR1 DFQATT, CDR2 SNEGSKA (reference sequence). The CDR3 is 15 amino acids. With 3 bases removed from V and 2 bases from J, the gap between germline ends came to 15 bases. The CDR3 is CSARSGASNTDTQYF. The DNA of the CDR3 is TGCAGTGCTAGGTCGGGGGCGTCGAACACAGATACGCAGTATTTT.

This clonotype has more than one count but fewer than ten. This chain uses TRBV19 with TRBJ2-1, with D possibly being TRBD2 (5 bases). The germline gives CDR1 LNHDA, CDR2 SQIVND (reference sequence). With 1 base removed from V and 7 bases from J, the gap between germline ends came to 5 bases. The CDR3 covers 12 residues. The CDR3 loop is CASSIGENEQFF. CDR3 coding DNA: TGTGCCAGTAGTATAGGGGAGAATGAGCAGTTCTTC.

This clonotype was detected a few times. The chain carries TRBV5-1 and TRBJ2-5; D remains unclear. The length of the CDR3 is 13 residues. The germline V gene encodes CDR1 SGHRS and CDR2 YFSETQ. The V end was cut by 4 bases, the J end by 2 bases, with 9 bases between. This chain's CDR3 is CASSNRQQETQYF. The DNA of the CDR3 is TGCGCCAGCAGCAACCGCCAACAAGAGACCCAGTACTTC.

This clonotype was recorded many times. The chain's CDR3 is CASSPPGLAGTDTQYF. The DNA of the CDR3 is TGTGCCAGCTCACCGCCGGGACTAGCGGGAACAGATACGCAGTATTTT. The gene calls are TRBV18 and TRBJ2-3; 13 bases line up with TRBD2. Germline loops: CDR1 KGHSH, CDR2 LQKENI. The CDR3 sequence is 16 residues long. Germline trimming cut 3 bases from V and 3 bases from J; bases unmatched to any gene: 3.

This clonotype was seen ten or more times. This chain connects TRBV27 to TRBJ2-5; D is unresolved. The germline CDR1 and CDR2 sequences are MNHEY and SMNVEV (reference sequence). The CDR3 spans 14 residues. V was cut by 3 bases and J by 7 bases, with 15 bases left in between. CDR3 protein: CASSFISGPGTQYF. The CDR3 DNA follows: TGTGCCAGCAGTTTCATCTCCGGGCCAGGGACCCAGTACTTC.

This clonotype has ten or more counts. V is TRBV7-2 and J is TRBJ1-5; no definite D call. The V gene's germline CDR1 is SGHTA and CDR2 FQGNSA. V was trimmed by 0 bases and J by 8 bases, leaving 8 bases between them. The CDR3 extends over 13 amino acids. This CDR3 is CASSLASGKPQHF. CDR3 nucleotide sequence: TGTGCCAGCAGCTTAGCTTCCGGAAAGCCCCAGCATTTT.

With respect to this clonotype: This may come from a read error, since a much larger clone is one base off. The V and J genes are TRBV7-2 and TRBJ1-1, with D maybe TRBD1 (6 bases). The germline V gene has CDR1 SGHTA and CDR2 FQGNSA. V was trimmed by 6 bases and J by 6 bases, leaving 14 bases between them. The CDR3 sequence is 13 residues long. This CDR3 reads CASSLSGAAEAFF. As DNA, the CDR3 is TGTGCCAGCAGTCTTTCGGGGGCCGCTGAAGCTTTCTTT.

This clonotype was found a few times. This clone may be a read error of a much larger clone one base away. The chain has TRBV4-3 and TRBJ2-1; D might be TRBD2 (5 bases). The V end lost 5 bases, the J end lost 1 base, and 15 bases lay between the germline ends. The CDR3 has 16 amino acids. Germline CDR1 and CDR2: LGHNA and YSLEER. CDR3 sequence reads: CASSTVAWESYNEQFF. The CDR3 nucleotides are TGCGCCAGCAGCACCGTAGCGTGGGAGTCCTACAATGAGCAGTTCTTC.

On this clonotype: A much larger clone sits a single nucleotide away, making a read error possible. This chain uses TRBV12-3 or TRBV12-4 with TRBJ1-1; 8 nucleotides agree with TRBD1. The CDR3 covers 14 residues. CDR3 loop: CASSGTGMNTEALF. CDR3 DNA sequence: TGTGCCAGCAGTGGGACAGGAATGAACACTGAAGCTTTGTTT.

The table lists this clonotype with a count of one. The chain carries TRBV3-1 and TRBJ2-7, with 8 bases identical to TRBD1. Germline trimming cut 3 bases from V and 7 bases from J; bases unmatched to any gene: 17. Germline V gene lookup returns CDR1 LGHDT and CDR2 YNNKEL (reference sequence). The CDR3 spans 17 residues. The DNA for the CDR3 is TGTGCCAGCAGCCATAGACAGGGGCAGGCCCAAGGCAATGAGCAGTACTTC. This encodes CASSHRQGQAQGNEQYF.

Remarks on this clonotype: A read error may be the cause here, since a much bigger clone is one base away. CDR3 sequence (DNA): TGTGCCAGAAGCACCTCCCACGGGACGTTACAAGAGACCCAGTACTTC. It yields the protein CARSTSHGTLQETQYF. The V gene is TRBV11-2, the J gene TRBJ2-5; D assignment may be TRBD1 or TRBD2 (5 bases each). The germline V gene has CDR1 SGHAT and CDR2 FQNNGV. The CDR3 sequence is 16 residues long. Trimming left V 9 bases short and J 2 bases short, with 22 bases between.

Details on this clonotype: The CDR3 does not end in the conserved phenylalanine or tryptophan, so this is likely a read error. The chain uses TRBV6-1 and TRBJ2-3; 7 bases are shared with TRBD2. CDR3 size: 15 residues. From germline, CDR1 is MNHNS and CDR2 SASEGT. With 7 bases clipped from V and 4 bases from J, the junction kept 11 bases outside the gene matches. CDR3 sequence reads: CASIRTRISADTQYL. DNA of the CDR3: TGTGCCAGCATTAGGACTAGAATTAGTGCAGATACGCAGTATCTT.

The genes are TRBV20-1 and TRBJ1-1; D is unresolved. Germline V CDR1 and CDR2: DFQATT, SNEGSKA (reference sequence). This CDR3 contains 12 residues. Trimming took 5 bases from V and 11 from J, leaving 18 bases between them. CDR3 sequence: CSAGPGALDAFF. In nucleotides, the CDR3 is TGCAGTGCTGGACCGGGAGCTCTTGACGCTTTCTTT.

On this clonotype: This may be a read error, as it is one base from a much larger clone. This chain connects TRBV6-2 or TRBV6-3 to TRBJ2-1; D is undetermined. This CDR3 is 13 amino acids long. Germline values: CDR1 MNHEY, CDR2 SVGEGT. The chain's CDR3 is CASKAGSYNGQFF. The CDR3 DNA follows: TGTGCCAGCAAGGCCGGGTCTTACAATGGGCAGTTCTTC.

This clonotype was picked up many times. This chain links TRBV20-1 with TRBJ2-1, with 8 bases lining up with TRBD2. The CDR3 is 12 residues long. After removal of 7 bases from V and 4 bases from J, the junction contained 3 bases not matched to a gene. CDR1 is DFQATT, CDR2 SNEGSKA, per germline (reference sequence). CDR3 nucleotides: TGCAGTGAAGCGGGAGAGTACAATGAGCAGTTCTTC. Translation gives CSEAGEYNEQFF.

The CDR3 loop is CSARAGSYEQYF. The CDR3 DNA sequence: TGCAGCGCCCGCGCGGGATCCTACGAGCAGTACTTC. V and J are TRBV29-1 and TRBJ2-7; maybe TRBD2 (6 bases). The germline CDR1 and CDR2 sequences are SQVTM and ANQGSEA. The V end was cut by 7 bases, the J end by 1 base, with 11 bases between. This CDR3 has 12 amino acids.

Worth noting for this clonotype: It may be a read error: a sequence one base away is much more abundant. The J gene is TRBJ2-7, the V gene TRBV7-2; D gene ambiguous. This CDR3 contains 13 residues. V lost 5 bases to trimming and J lost 7 bases, with 15 bases between them. Germline V gene sequence: CDR1 SGHTA, CDR2 FQGNSA. The CDR3 region has the DNA TGTGCCAGCAGCACAGTCTGCGGTGGGGAGCAGTACTTC. Amino acids: CASSTVCGGEQYF.

This clonotype was found many times. The chain couples TRBV27 to TRBJ2-7; a possible D gene is TRBD1 (7 bases). CDR1 and CDR2 from the germline V gene are MNHEY and SMNVEV (reference sequence). V was cut by 1 base and J by 3 bases, with 16 bases left in between. CDR3 length: 16 residues. This chain's CDR3 is CASSLFGGGGFYEQYF. The CDR3 DNA is TGTGCCAGCAGTTTATTCGGCGGAGGGGGCTTCTACGAGCAGTACTTC.

The chain recombines TRBV2 with TRBJ2-7; 9 bases match TRBD2. Losses at the gene ends were 0 bases for V and 5 bases for J; bases not matched to a gene: 5. Germline V CDR1 and CDR2: SNHLY, FYNNEI. The CDR3 runs 15 residues. In nucleotides, the CDR3 is TGTGCCAGCAGTGAAGCTGGCGGGAGGGCCCACGAGCAGTACTTC. It specifies CASSEAGGRAHEQYF.

This clonotype was found many times. CDR3 in amino acids: CASSDRTEYPYGYTF. The DNA of the CDR3 is TGTGCCAGCAGCGACCGGACGGAATACCCTTATGGCTACACCTTC. This chain uses TRBV7-9 with TRBJ1-2; D call uncertain. The CDR3 sequence is 15 residues long. Germline lookup yields CDR1 SEHNR and CDR2 FQNEAQ (reference sequence). Trimming left V 5 bases short and J 5 bases short, with 18 bases between.